This is a list of T cell receptor beta chains from one sample in a study of blood T cell repertoires in COVID-19. Clones were read by immunoSEQ multiplex PCR, and TCRdb kept only the in-frame ones, dropping some. Altogether hundreds of thousands of clones are present, just under 90% being singletons, with the ten largest covering 0.87%. Sequencing was carried out using PBMCs or T cells enriched from blood (not recorded which). These receptor sequences come from a man aged 50 or older who had been exposed to COVID-19. Each CDR3 is given with its conserved first and last residue. The D gene is left open where the match is weak. Clone sizes are given selectively: once, few, many, or a class where the clone is expanded.

d_gene | j_gene | abundance | v_gene | CDR3nt | CDR3aa
- | TRBJ1-1 | few | TRBV2 | TGTGCCAGCAGTTTATACACAGATAACACTGAAGCTTTCTTT | CASSLYTDNTEAFF
- | TRBJ2-7 | - | TRBV14 | TGTGCCAGCAGCCCCCGCGAATTCGACTACGAGCAGTACTTC | CASSPREFDYEQYF
TRBD2 | TRBJ2-3 | - | TRBV11-1 | TGTGCCAGCAGCCGCGGGACTAGCGGCACAGATACGCAGTATTTT | CASSRGTSGTDTQYF
TRBD1 | TRBJ1-3 | - | TRBV13 | TGTGCCAGCAGCCCCTGGACAGGGGGTACTGGAAACACCATATATTTT | CASSPWTGGTGNTIYF
TRBD2 | TRBJ2-7 | - | TRBV5-6 | TGTGCCAGCAGCTTGGGGGTAGCGGGGGTTTCCTACGAGCAGTACTTC | CASSLGVAGVSYEQYF
TRBD2 | TRBJ2-1 | once | TRBV5-6 | TGTGCCAGCAGCTTGTCTGGGGCGGGGGTGTACAATGAGCAGTTCTTC | CASSLSGAGVYNEQFF
- | TRBJ1-6 | - | TRBV27 | TGTGCCAGCAGTTTTAGGGGACAAACAAATTCACCCCTCCACTTT | CASSFRGQTNSPLHF
- | TRBJ2-5 | - | TRBV20-1 | TGCAGTGTCAGGGGACAAGAGACCCAGTACTTC | CSVRGQETQYF
- | TRBJ2-5 | - | TRBV18 | TGTGCCAGCTCCCCATACAGAGCTCAAGAGACCCAGTACTTC | CASSPYRAQETQYF
TRBD1 | TRBJ1-5 | - | TRBV7-9 | TGTGCCAGCAGCTTAGTCGGACAGGCGGTTCAGCCCCAGCATTTT | CASSLVGQAVQPQHF
TRBD1 | TRBJ2-2 | - | TRBV18 | TGTGCCAGCTCCCCTGCAGGGGGCGGAACCGGGGAGCTGTTTTTT | CASSPAGGGTGELFF
- | TRBJ1-2 | - | TRBV27 | TGTGCCAGCAAGAAGACAGGTAGAGATGGCTACACCTTC | CASKKTGRDGYTF
TRBD1 | TRBJ2-2 | - | TRBV19 | TGTGCCAGTAAGCCGGGACAGGCGAACACCGGGGAGCTGTTTTTT | CASKPGQANTGELFF
- | TRBJ2-5 | once | TRBV7-9 | TGTGCCAGCAGCTTAGGTCAGATGGAGACCCAGTACTTC | CASSLGQMETQYF
- | TRBJ1-3 | - | TRBV19 | TGTGCCAGTAGTATATCAGGGTTATTCCCTGGAAACACCATATATTTT | CASSISGLFPGNTIYF
- | TRBJ1-5 | - | TRBV6-2/TRBV6-3 | TGTGCCAGCAGTTACGGCAGGCGGGACCATCAGCCCCAGCATTTT | CASSYGRRDHQPQHF
- | TRBJ2-7 | - | TRBV13 | TGTGCCAGCAGCTTCCGTCCCTACGAGCAGTACTTC | CASSFRPYEQYF
TRBD2 | TRBJ2-1 | - | TRBV4-2 | TGTGCCAGCAGCCTCACACTAGCGGGAGTCAATGAGCAGTTCTTC | CASSLTLAGVNEQFF
TRBD2 | TRBJ2-7 | - | TRBV10-3 | TGTGCCATCAGTGAGAGCGGGGGTACCAACGAGCAGTACTTC | CAISESGGTNEQYF
TRBD1 | TRBJ2-7 | - | TRBV5-1 | TGCGCCAGCACCTGGGGTGTGGGACAGCACTACGAGCAGTACTTC | CASTWGVGQHYEQYF
- | TRBJ2-2 | - | TRBV27 | TGTGCCAGCAGTTTCTTCGGCACCGGGGAGTTGTTTTTT | CASSFFGTGELFF
TRBD1 | TRBJ1-1 | - | TRBV29-1 | TGCAGCGTTGGTGGGACAGGGATGAACACTGAAGCTTTCTTT | CSVGGTGMNTEAFF
TRBD2 | TRBJ2-1 | - | TRBV24-1 | TGTGCCACCAGTTCTTTTCTAGCGGGAGGGGAGCAGTTCTTC | CATSSFLAGGEQFF
TRBD1 | TRBJ2-7 | - | TRBV29-1 | TGCAGCGTTGGGAAACAGGGGTTCTACGAGCAGTACTTC | CSVGKQGFYEQYF
- | TRBJ2-3 | - | TRBV15 | TGTGCCACCAGCAGGTACACAGATACGCAGTATTTT | CATSRYTDTQYF